A single T cell receptor (beta chain) is shown here with its context. These data come from a study of T cell changes during pregnancy in multiple sclerosis. The table came from immunoSEQ multiplex PCR; TCRdb's copy has only in-frame clones and leaves some out. The table shows roughly 100,000 clones, with about 89% occurring only once. The germline CDR1 and CDR2 sequences are MNHEY and SMNVEV (reference sequence). V shed 5 bases and J 5 bases; nucleotides not matched to a gene: 12. CDR3 length equals 16 residues. The chain is built from TRBV27 and TRBJ1-5; 7 bases align to TRBD1. This specimen consisted of peripheral blood, obtained before pregnancy. The clonotype originates from a female donor with multiple sclerosis, enrolled in a pregnancy study. CDR3 sequence: CASSEEVTGPYQPQHF. Written as DNA, the CDR3 is TGTGCCAGCAGTGAAGAGGTGACAGGGCCCTATCAGCCCCAGCATTTT.